This is a list of T cell receptor beta chains from one sample in a study of regulatory T cells in long-lasting Graves disease. Via MiXCR, TCRdb re-called the multiplex PCR reads, giving one row per CDR3 protein. Of a few hundred thousand distinct CDR3 sequences listed, approximately 12% are singletons. Another study also made use of these data, one on T cells in Graves' hyperthyroidism and ophthalmopathy.

The starting material was peripheral blood mononuclear cells (PBMCs), obtained at new diagnosis, from a patient treated with antithyroid drugs. The receptors here all came from a woman under 30 with Graves disease. CDR3s include the opening cysteine and the closing phenylalanine or tryptophan. The D gene is left open where the match is weak. Not every row has a clone size; where given, it reads once, few, many or a size class.

size	V	J	D	CDR3	DNA
many	TRBV7-2	TRBJ1-1	NA	CASSLVAGYAEAFF	TGTGCCAGCAGCTTAGTGGCAGGGTACGCTGAAGCTTTCTTT
many	TRBV19	TRBJ2-1	TRBD2	CASSIDGGGDSRYNEQFF	TGTGCCAGTAGTATAGATGGGGGGGGGGACTCCCGGTACAATGAGCAGTTCTTC
many	TRBV18	TRBJ2-1	NA	CASSPNRATEQFF	TGTGCCAGCTCACCGAACAGGGCTACTGAGCAGTTCTTC
many	TRBV11-1	TRBJ2-7	NA	CASSLSPRSYEQYF	TGTGCCAGCAGCTTAAGCCCTCGCTCCTACGAGCAGTACTTC
many	TRBV3-1	TRBJ2-3	NA	CASSQDGGLGGADTQYF	TGTGCCAGCAGCCAAGATGGGGGCCTGGGGGGAGCGGATACGCAGTATTTT
NA	TRBV29-1	TRBJ2-6	NA	CSVESGRSLGANVLTF	TGCAGCGTTGAATCTGGGAGGTCTCTGGGGGCCAACGTCCTGACTTTC
many	TRBV5-6	TRBJ2-7	NA	CASSWPGHGYEQYF	TGTGCCAGCAGCTGGCCGGGCCACGGCTACGAGCAGTACTTC
many	TRBV29-1	TRBJ1-1	NA	CSVFPGGPKTEAFF	TGCAGCGTTTTCCCTGGGGGGCCGAAAACTGAAGCTTTCTTT
NA	TRBV6-2/TRBV6-3	TRBJ1-1	NA	CASRPRVLRGNTEAFF	TGTGCCAGCAGGCCCCGGGTCCTCCGCGGGAACACTGAAGCTTTCTTT
many	TRBV20-1	TRBJ2-7	NA	CSAKRGLYEQYF	TGCAGTGCTAAGCGAGGGCTATACGAGCAGTACTTC
few	TRBV29-1	TRBJ2-5	TRBD2	CSVAASGSRQETQYF	TGCAGCGTGGCAGCTAGCGGGAGTAGACAAGAGACCCAGTACTTC
NA	TRBV5-4	TRBJ2-4	NA	CASSFPPIRGRVKNIQYF	TGTGCCAGCAGCTTTCCCCCAATTAGGGGAAGGGTCAAAAACATTCAGTACTTC
many	TRBV5-4	TRBJ2-5	NA	CASSLGVSGSETQYF	TGTGCCAGCAGCTTGGGGGTATCGGGTTCTGAGACCCAGTACTTC
many	TRBV4-1	TRBJ2-7	NA	CASSNPFSYEQYF	TGCGCCAGCAGCAATCCTTTCTCCTACGAGCAGTACTTC
many	TRBV6-1	TRBJ2-5	TRBD1	CASSATGGIGETQYF	TGTGCCAGCAGTGCTACAGGGGGAATAGGGGAGACCCAGTACTTC
NA	TRBV4-1	TRBJ2-2	NA	CASSQTTNEPNTGELFF	TGCGCCAGCAGTCAAACAACGAACGAGCCGAACACCGGGGAGCTGTTTTTT
many	TRBV11-2	TRBJ2-7	NA	CASSLGQASSYEQYF	TGTGCCAGCAGCTTAGGGCAGGCGAGCTCCTACGAGCAGTACTTC
many	TRBV11-2	TRBJ2-7	TRBD1	CASSFFRWGTAYEQYF	TGTGCCAGCAGCTTCTTCCGGTGGGGGACAGCCTACGAGCAGTACTTC
many	TRBV9	TRBJ1-1	NA	CASSTRSGGTEAFF	TGTGCCAGCAGCACTCGATCGGGAGGTACTGAAGCTTTCTTT
NA	TRBV6-2/TRBV6-3	TRBJ2-1	TRBD1	CASNLQGATYNEQFF	TGTGCCAGCAACCTCCAGGGGGCGACGTACAATGAGCAGTTCTTC
many	TRBV28	TRBJ2-1	NA	CASSLTAGRGRGNNEQFF	TGTGCCAGCAGTTTAACGGCAGGCAGGGGGAGGGGGAACAATGAGCAGTTCTTC
NA	TRBV6-5	TRBJ1-1	TRBD1	CASSLTGVRRAFF	TGTGCCAGCAGTTTAACAGGGGTGCGTAGAGCTTTCTTT
NA	TRBV6-2/TRBV6-3	TRBJ2-3	TRBD2	CASSYSIRLAAAHLRGDTQYF	TGTGCCAGCAGTTACTCGATCAGACTAGCGGCGGCCCACCTGCGAGGGGATACGCAGTATTTT
few	TRBV2	TRBJ1-1	NA	CASGVPRGETGPYSGTEAFF	TGTGCCAGCGGTGTCCCACGCGGAGAGACAGGACCTTACTCAGGCACTGAAGCTTTCTTT
NA	TRBV28	TRBJ2-5	NA	CASSDTGLPGGETQYF	TGTGCCAGCAGTGACACCGGACTACCCGGGGGAGAGACCCAGTATTTC
NA	TRBV12-3/TRBV12-4	TRBJ2-1	TRBD2	CASRRDYEEGEQFF	TGTGCCAGCAGACGGGACTACGAAGAGGGTGAGCAGTTCTTC
NA	TRBV19	TRBJ1-2	NA	CASKGERDGYTF	TGTGCCAGTAAGGGAGAAAGGGATGGCTACACCTTC
NA	TRBV4-2	TRBJ2-2	NA	CASSQVKGLTGELFF	TGTGCCAGCAGCCAAGTTAAGGGGTTGACGGGGGAGCTGTTTTTT
few	TRBV7-2	TRBJ1-1	TRBD1	CASSRIYGRGQRAFF	TGTGCCAGCAGCCGCATCTACGGCAGGGGGCAGAGGGCTTTCTTT
few	TRBV6-1	TRBJ2-6	NA	CASSPLSLVRGSGANVLTF	TGTGCCAGCAGTCCCCTTTCCCTCGTACGCGGCTCTGGGGCCAACGTCCTGACTTTC
once	TRBV14	TRBJ1-2	NA	CASSHHRPYSLYGYTF	TGTGCCAGCAGCCACCATCGGCCTTACAGCCTCTATGGCTACACCTTC
many	TRBV7-8	TRBJ2-7	TRBD2	CASRREGLAGAEQYF	TGTGCCAGCAGGCGCGAGGGACTAGCGGGAGCCGAGCAGTACTTC
many	TRBV9	TRBJ2-3	TRBD2	CASSVEGGGAFVDTQYF	TGTGCCAGCAGCGTAGAGGGCGGGGGGGCCTTCGTAGATACGCAGTATTTT
many	TRBV2	TRBJ2-5	NA	CASRGPEETQYF	TGTGCCAGCAGGGGACCCGAAGAGACCCAGTACTTC
many	TRBV28	TRBJ2-5	NA	CASSSMYRKETQYF	TGTGCCAGCAGTTCCATGTACAGAAAAGAGACCCAGTACTTC
many	TRBV28	TRBJ2-1	TRBD2	CASSLWGELALYNEQFF	TGTGCCAGCAGTTTATGGGGCGAACTAGCGCTCTACAATGAGCAGTTCTTC